Described below is a single T cell receptor beta chain sequence and its context. What it binds is not known. These data come from a study of identical twins. Regarding the study as a whole: Twins shared beta out-of-frame sequences in excess, but this excess was weaker. Zero-insertion results could be subject to partial confounding by invariant MAIT and iNKT cells.

After template switching added a universal primer site, the resulting cDNA carried unique molecular identifiers. Using its own MiXCR run on the 5' RACE reads, TCRdb lists one record per CDR3 protein. The repertoire holds 200,000 to 250,000 distinct CDR3 sequences, about 7.5% seen once, with about 1.9% in the top ten. The CDR3 is 14 amino acids. Germline CDR1 is SQVTM and CDR2 is ANQGSEA. After removal of 6 bases from V and 2 bases from J, the junction contained 4 bases not matched to a gene. The data also belong to a second study, concerning yellow fever vaccine responses in identical twins.

The sequence was obtained from a woman under 30 in good health. Specimen: memory (CD45RO+) T cells sorted from blood. This chain uses TRBV29-1 with TRBJ2-4, with TRBD2 identical over 10 bases. The CDR3 loop is CSVQREGPKNIQYF. CDR3 nucleotides: TGCAGCGTCCAGCGGGAGGGCCCCAAAAACATTCAGTACTTC.